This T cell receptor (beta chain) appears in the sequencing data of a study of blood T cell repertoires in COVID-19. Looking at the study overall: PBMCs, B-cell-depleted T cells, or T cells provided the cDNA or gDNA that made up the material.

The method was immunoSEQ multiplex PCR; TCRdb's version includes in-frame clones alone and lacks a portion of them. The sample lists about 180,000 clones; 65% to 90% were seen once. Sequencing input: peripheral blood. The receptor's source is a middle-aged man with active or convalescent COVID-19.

CDR3 residues: CASSGQGGYEQYF. The DNA for the CDR3 is TGTGCCAGTAGTGGACAGGGAGGCTACGAGCAGTACTTC. The gene calls are TRBV19 and TRBJ2-7; TRBD1 aligns across 8 bases. The CDR3 sequence is 13 residues long. Looked up from germline, CDR1 is LNHDA and CDR2 is SQIVND (reference sequence). Trimming at V came to 5 bases and at J to 3 bases, leaving 3 bases not matched to a gene.